This entry describes one TCR beta chain. The record originates from a study of blood T cells in healthy people across ages. Germline values: CDR1 DFQATT, CDR2 SNEGSKA (reference sequence). This CDR3 has 15 amino acids. V gave up 3 bases and J gave up 6 bases; unmatched junction bases: 11. With a J-beta primer mix and a sample-barcoded 5' primer, a second PCR ran roughly 6 to 11 cycles. Unique molecular identifiers of 12 random nucleotides labeled each cDNA. TCRdb re-called the 5' RACE reads with MiXCR, one entry per CDR3 protein. The table shows about 1,600,000 distinct CDR3 sequences, with 42% occurring only once.

The chain carries TRBV20-1 and TRBJ1-1; 9 nucleotides align to TRBD1. Sequenced: blood. The sequence was collected from a woman between 18 and 29 years old in good health. CDR3 in amino acids: CSASGSLQGAAEAFF. In nucleotides, the CDR3 is TGCAGTGCTAGCGGCTCATTACAGGGGGCGGCTGAAGCTTTCTTT.